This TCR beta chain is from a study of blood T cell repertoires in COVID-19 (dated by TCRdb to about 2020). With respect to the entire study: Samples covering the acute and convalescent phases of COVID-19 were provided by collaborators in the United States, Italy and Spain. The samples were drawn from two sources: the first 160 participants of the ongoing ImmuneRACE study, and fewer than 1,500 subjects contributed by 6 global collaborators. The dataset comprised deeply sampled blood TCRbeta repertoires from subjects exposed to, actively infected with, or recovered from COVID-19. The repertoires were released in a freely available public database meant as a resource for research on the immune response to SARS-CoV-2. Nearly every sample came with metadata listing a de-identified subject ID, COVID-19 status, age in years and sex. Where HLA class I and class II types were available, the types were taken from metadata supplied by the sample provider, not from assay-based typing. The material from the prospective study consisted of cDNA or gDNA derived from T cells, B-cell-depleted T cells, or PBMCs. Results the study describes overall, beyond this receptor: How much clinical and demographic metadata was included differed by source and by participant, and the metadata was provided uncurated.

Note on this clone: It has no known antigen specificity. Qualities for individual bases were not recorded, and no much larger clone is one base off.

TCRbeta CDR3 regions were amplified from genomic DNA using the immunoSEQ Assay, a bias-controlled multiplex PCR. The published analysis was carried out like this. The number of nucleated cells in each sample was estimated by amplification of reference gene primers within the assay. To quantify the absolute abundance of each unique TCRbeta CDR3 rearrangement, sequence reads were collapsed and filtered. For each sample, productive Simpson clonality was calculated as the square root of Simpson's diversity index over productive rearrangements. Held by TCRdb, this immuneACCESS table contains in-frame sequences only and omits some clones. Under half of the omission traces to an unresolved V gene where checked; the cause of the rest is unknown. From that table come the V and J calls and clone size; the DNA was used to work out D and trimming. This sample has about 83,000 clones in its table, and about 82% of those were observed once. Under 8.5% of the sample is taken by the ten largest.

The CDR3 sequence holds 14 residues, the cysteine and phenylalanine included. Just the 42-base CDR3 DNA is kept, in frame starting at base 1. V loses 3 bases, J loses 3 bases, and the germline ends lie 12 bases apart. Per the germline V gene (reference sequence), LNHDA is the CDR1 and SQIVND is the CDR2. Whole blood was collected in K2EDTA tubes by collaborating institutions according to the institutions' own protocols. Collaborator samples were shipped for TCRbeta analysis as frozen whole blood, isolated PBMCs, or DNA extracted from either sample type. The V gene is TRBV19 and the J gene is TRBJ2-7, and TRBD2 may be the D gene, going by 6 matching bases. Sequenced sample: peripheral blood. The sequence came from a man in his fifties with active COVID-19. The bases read TGTGCCAGTAGTATCGTGGGGGGAGACTACGAGCAGTACTTC. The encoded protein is CASSIVGGDYEQYF.